The clone carrying this T cell receptor beta chain has a handful of counts. The antigen remains undetermined. This specimen comes from a study of untreated major depressive disorder. General study findings and limits: CD4+ T cells from depressed patients used TRBV05-01 (Vbeta 5.1) more often than controls.

The table came from immunoSEQ multiplex PCR; TCRdb's copy has only in-frame clones and leaves some out. The sample contains more than 15,000 clones, more than 85% of which appear only once. Germline-derived CDR1 and CDR2 are MNHEY and SVGAGI. The germline V and J ends were trimmed by 5 bases and 3 bases, with 13 bases remaining between them. The CDR3 extends over 15 amino acids. This sequence originates from a woman aged 40-49 years with major depressive disorder. The chain uses TRBV6-5 and TRBJ1-4; D is perhaps TRBD1 (5 bases). The source material was CD4+ T cells from PBMCs. The CDR3 loop reads CASSRDQGSNEKLFF. The CDR3 region has the DNA TGTGCCAGCAGTAGGGACCAGGGTTCTAATGAAAAACTGTTTTTT.